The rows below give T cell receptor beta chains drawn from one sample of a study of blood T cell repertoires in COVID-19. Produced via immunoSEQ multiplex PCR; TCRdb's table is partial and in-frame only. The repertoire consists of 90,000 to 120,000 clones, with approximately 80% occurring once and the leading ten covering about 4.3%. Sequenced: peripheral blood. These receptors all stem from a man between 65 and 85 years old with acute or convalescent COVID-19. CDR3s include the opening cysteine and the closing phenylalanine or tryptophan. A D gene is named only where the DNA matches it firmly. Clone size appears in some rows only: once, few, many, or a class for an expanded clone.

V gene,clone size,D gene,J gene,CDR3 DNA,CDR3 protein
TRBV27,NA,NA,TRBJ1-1,TGTGCCAGCAGTTTGAAGGCAGGCATAGACACTGAAGCTTTCTTT,CASSLKAGIDTEAFF
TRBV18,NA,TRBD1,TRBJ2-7,TGTGCCAGCTCACCACCCGCCAGGGGGCAGAACGAGCAGTACTTC,CASSPPARGQNEQYF
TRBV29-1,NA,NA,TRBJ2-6,TGCAGCGTTGAAGAGGTCAGGGCATACTCTGGGGCCAACGTCCTGACTTTC,CSVEEVRAYSGANVLTF
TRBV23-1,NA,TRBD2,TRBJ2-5,TGCGCCAGCAAGGAGCGGGAAGTAAGTCCTAAAGAGACCCAGTACTTC,CASKEREVSPKETQYF
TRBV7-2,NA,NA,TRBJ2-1,TGTGCCAGCAGCCCCCGGAGCGGCCTCAATGAGCAGTTCTTC,CASSPRSGLNEQFF
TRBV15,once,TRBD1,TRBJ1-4,TGTGCCACCAGCAGAGATCTACAGGGGATTGAAAAACTGTTTTTT,CATSRDLQGIEKLFF
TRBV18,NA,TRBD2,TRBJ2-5,TGTGCCAGCTCACCGGGGGCTAGCGGGCGTGAGACCCAGTACTTC,CASSPGASGRETQYF
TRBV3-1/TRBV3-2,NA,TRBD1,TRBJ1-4,TGTGCCAGCAGCCACGCAGGGGGGCGCCGTGGTGAAAAACTGTTTTTT,CASSHAGGRRGEKLFF
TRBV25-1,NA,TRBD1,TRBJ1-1,TGTGCCAGCAGTGATCCCACAGGGGGGCGGCGAACTGAAGCTTTCTTT,CASSDPTGGRRTEAFF
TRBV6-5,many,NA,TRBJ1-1,TGTGCCAGCAGCCAACTGAGAGAAACTGAAGCTTTCTTT,CASSQLRETEAFF
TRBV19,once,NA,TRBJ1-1,TGTGCCAGTAGGAGACTGGACAGCTCGAACACTGAAGCTTTCTTT,CASRRLDSSNTEAFF
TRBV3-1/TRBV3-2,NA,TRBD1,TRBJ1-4,TGTGCCAGCAGCCTTCGACAGGGACCAGATGAAAAACTGTTTTTT,CASSLRQGPDEKLFF
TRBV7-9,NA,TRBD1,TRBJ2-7,TGTGCCAGCAGCGCCCGGGACAGGGCAGACTACGAGCAGTACTTC,CASSARDRADYEQYF
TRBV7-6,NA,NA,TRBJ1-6,TGTGCCAGCAGCTTAACGGCAGGGGCTAATTCACCCCTCCACTTT,CASSLTAGANSPLHF
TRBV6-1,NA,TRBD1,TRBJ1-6,TGTGCCAGCAGTGAAATAGGACAGGGGGCTTCACCCCTCCACTTT,CASSEIGQGASPLHF
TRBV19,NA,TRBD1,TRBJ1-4,TGTGCCAGTAGTATGGACAGGGGGAGATCTAATGAAAAACTGTTTTTT,CASSMDRGRSNEKLFF
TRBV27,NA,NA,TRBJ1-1,TGTGCCAGCAGTTTATCGGGGGGGAGGACTGAAGCTTTCTTT,CASSLSGGRTEAFF
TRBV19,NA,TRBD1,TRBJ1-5,TGTGCCAGTAGTATAGTTAGGGGGACAGGGGATGTTCAGCCCCAGCATTTT,CASSIVRGTGDVQPQHF
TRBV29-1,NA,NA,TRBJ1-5,TGCAGCGTTGCCGACGGGAGGGATCAGCCCCAGCATTTT,CSVADGRDQPQHF
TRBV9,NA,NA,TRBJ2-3,TGTGCCAGCAGCGTAGTACCCCAGACTAGCACAGATACGCAGTATTTT,CASSVVPQTSTDTQYF
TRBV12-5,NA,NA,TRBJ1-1,TGTGCTAGACTAGAATTAGGGCCTCCGAACACTGAAGCTTTCTTT,CARLELGPPNTEAFF
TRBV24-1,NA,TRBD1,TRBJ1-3,TGTGCCACCAGTGAGCGGGACAGGGACCACACCATATATTTT,CATSERDRDHTIYF
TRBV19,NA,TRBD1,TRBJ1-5,TGTGCCAGTACCCCCCGACAGGGTCTTGGAAATCAGCCCCAGCATTTT,CASTPRQGLGNQPQHF
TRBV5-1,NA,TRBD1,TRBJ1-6,TGCGCCAGCAGCTTGGGGGACAGAAGGCCTCGCTCACCCCTCCACTTT,CASSLGDRRPRSPLHF
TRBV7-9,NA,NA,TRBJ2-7,TGTGCCAGCAGCTCAATTGACAGTCCCTACGAGCAGTACTTC,CASSSIDSPYEQYF